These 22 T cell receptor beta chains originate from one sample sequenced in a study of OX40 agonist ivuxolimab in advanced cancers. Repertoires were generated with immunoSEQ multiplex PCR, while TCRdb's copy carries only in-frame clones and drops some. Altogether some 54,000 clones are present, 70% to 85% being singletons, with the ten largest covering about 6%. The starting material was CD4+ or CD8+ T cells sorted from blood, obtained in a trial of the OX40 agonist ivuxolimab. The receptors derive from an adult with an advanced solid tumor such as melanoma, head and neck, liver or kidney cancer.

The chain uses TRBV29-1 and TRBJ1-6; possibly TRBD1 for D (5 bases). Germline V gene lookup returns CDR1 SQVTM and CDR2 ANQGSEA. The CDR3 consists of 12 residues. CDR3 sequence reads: CGAGLRDSPLHF. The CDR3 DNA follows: TGCGGAGCGGGCCTCAGGGATTCACCCCTCCACTTT.

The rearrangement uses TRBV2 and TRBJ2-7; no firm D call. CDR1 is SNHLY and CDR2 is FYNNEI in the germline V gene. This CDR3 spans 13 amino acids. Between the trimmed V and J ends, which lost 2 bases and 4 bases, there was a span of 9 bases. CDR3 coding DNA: TGTGCCAGCAGTGAACAGCCCAGTTACGAGCAGTACTTC. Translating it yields CASSEQPSYEQYF.

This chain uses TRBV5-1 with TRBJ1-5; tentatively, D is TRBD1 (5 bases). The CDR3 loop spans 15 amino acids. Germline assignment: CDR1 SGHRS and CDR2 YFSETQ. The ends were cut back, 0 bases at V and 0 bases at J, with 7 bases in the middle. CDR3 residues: CASSLGGTSNQPQHF. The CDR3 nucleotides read TGCGCCAGCAGCTTGGGGGGGACTAGCAATCAGCCCCAGCATTTT. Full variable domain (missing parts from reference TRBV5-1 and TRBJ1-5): KAGVTQTPRYLIKTRGQQVTLSCSPISGHRSVSWYQQTPGQGLQFLFEYFSETQRNKGNFPGRFSGRQFSNSRSEMNVSTLELGDSALYLCASSLGGTSNQPQHFGDGTRLSIL.

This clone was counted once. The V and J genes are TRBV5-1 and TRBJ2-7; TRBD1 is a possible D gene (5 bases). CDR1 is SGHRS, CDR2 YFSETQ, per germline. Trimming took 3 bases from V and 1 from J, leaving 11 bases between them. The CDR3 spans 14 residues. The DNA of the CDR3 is TGCGCCAGCAGCTCGCCGGACAAGTCCTACGAGCAGTACTTC. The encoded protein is CASSSPDKSYEQYF.

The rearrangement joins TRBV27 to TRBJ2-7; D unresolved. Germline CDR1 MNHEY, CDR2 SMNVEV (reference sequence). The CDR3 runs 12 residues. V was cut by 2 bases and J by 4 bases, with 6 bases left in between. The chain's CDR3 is CASSLTGYEQYF. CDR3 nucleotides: TGTGCCAGCAGTTTAACGGGTTACGAGCAGTACTTC.

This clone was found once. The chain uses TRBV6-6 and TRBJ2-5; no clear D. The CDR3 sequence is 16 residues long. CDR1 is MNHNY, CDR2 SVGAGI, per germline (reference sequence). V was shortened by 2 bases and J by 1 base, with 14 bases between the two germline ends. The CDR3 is CASSYLGSVTQETQYF. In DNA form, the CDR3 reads TGTGCCAGCAGTTACCTCGGCTCGGTAACCCAAGAGACCCAGTACTTC.

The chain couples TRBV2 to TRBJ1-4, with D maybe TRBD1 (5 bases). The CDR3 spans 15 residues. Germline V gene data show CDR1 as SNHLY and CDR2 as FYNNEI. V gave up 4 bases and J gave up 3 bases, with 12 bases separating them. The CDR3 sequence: CASSAPGRANEKLFF. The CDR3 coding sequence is TGTGCCAGCAGTGCCCCGGGACGGGCTAATGAAAAACTGTTTTTT.

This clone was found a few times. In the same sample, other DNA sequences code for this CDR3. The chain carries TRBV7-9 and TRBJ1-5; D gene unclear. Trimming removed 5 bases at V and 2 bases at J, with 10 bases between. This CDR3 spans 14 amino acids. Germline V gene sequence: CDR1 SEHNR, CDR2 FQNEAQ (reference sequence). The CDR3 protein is CASSPGTGNQPQHF. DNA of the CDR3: TGTGCCAGCAGCCCTGGTACTGGCAATCAGCCCCAGCATTTT.

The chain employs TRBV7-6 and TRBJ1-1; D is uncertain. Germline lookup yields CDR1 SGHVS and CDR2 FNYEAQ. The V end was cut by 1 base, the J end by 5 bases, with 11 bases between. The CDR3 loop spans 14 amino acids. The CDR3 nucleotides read TGTGCCAGCAGCTTAGGGTTCAAAATGACTGAAGCTTTCTTT. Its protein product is CASSLGFKMTEAFF.

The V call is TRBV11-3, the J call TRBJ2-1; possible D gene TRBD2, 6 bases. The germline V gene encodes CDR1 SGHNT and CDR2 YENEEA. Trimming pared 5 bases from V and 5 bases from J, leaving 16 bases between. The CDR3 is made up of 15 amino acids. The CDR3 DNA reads TGTGCCAGCAGCCAGGACGGGAGTCGGAACAATGAGCAGTTCTTC. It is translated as CASSQDGSRNNEQFF.

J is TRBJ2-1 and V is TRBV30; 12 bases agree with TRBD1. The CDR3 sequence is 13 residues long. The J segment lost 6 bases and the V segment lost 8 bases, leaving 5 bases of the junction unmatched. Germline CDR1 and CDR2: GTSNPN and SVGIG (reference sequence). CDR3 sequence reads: CAQGQGAPNEQFF. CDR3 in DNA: TGTGCCCAGGGACAGGGGGCGCCCAATGAGCAGTTCTTC.

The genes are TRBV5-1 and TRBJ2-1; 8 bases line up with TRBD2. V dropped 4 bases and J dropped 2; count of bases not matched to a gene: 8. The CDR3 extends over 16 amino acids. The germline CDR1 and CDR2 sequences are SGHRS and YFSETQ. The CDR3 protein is CASSPDDGGAYNEQFF. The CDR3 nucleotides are TGCGCCAGCAGCCCTGATGACGGGGGGGCCTACAATGAGCAGTTCTTC.

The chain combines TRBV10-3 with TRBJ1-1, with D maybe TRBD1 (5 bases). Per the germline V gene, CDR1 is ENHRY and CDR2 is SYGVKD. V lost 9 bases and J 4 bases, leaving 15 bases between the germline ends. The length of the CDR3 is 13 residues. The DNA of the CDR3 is TGTGCCATTGGGGACCGTCCTACCACTGAAGCTTTCTTT. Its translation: CAIGDRPTTEAFF.

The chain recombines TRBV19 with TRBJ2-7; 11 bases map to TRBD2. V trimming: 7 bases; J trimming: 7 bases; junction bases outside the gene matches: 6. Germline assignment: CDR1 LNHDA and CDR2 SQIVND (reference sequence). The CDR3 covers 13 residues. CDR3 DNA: TGTGCCAGTAACGGCCTAGCGGGAGGTGAGCAGTACTTC. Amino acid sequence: CASNGLAGGEQYF. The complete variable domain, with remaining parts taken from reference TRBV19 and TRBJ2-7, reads DGGITQSPKYLFRKEGQNVTLSCEQNLNHDAMYWYRQDPGQGLRLIYYSQIVNDFQKGDIAEGYSVSREKKESFPLTVTSAQKNPTAFYLCASNGLAGGEQYFGPGTRLTVT.

The DNA for the CDR3 is TGCAGCGTGCGCCCGACCCGCGGTAGCACTGAAGCTTTCTTT. This codes for CSVRPTRGSTEAFF. The chain recombines TRBV29-1 with TRBJ1-1; D uncertain. V was shortened by 6 bases and J by 4 bases, with 18 bases between the two germline ends. Germline CDR1 is SQVTM and CDR2 is ANQGSEA. This CDR3 region has 14 residues.

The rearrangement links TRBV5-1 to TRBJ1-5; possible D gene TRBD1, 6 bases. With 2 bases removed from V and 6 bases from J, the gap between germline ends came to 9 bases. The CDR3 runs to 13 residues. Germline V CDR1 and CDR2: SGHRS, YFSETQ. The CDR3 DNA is TGCGCCAGCAGCTTCCTACAGGGTCAGCCCCAGCATTTT. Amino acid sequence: CASSFLQGQPQHF.

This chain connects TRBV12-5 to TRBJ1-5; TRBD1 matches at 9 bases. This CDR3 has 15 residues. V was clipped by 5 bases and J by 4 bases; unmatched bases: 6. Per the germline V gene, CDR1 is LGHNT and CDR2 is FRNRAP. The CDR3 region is CASGRQGVTNQPQHF. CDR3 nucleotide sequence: TGTGCTAGTGGTCGACAGGGGGTAACAAATCAGCCCCAGCATTTT.

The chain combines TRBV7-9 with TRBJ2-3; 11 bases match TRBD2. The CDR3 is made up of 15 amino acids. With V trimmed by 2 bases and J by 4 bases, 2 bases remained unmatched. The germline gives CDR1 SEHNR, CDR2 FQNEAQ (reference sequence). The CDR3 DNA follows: TGTGCCAGCAGCTTAACTAGCGGGGGTTCAGATACGCAGTATTTT. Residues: CASSLTSGGSDTQYF.

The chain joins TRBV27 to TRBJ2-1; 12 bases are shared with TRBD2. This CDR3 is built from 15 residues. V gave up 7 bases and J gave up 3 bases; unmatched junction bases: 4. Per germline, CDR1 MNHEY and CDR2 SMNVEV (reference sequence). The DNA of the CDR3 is TGTGCCAGCACCCAACTAGCGGGGGGCTACAATGAGCAGTTCTTC. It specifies CASTQLAGGYNEQFF.

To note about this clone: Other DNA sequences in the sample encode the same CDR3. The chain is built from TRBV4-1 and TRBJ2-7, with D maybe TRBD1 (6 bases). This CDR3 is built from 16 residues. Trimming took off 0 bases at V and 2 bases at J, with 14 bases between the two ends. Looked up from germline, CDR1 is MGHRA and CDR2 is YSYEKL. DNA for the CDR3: TGCGCCAGCAGCCAAGAAAGAGGGGGTCCCCCCTACGAGCAGTACTTC. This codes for CASSQERGGPPYEQYF.

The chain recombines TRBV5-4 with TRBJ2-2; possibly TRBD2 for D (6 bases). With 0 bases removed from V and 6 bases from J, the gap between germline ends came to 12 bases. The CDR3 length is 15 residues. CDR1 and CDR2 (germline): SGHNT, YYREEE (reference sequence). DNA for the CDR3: TGTGCCAGCAGCTTGGGCGGGATGGGCCCCGGGGAGCTGTTTTTT. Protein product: CASSLGGMGPGELFF.

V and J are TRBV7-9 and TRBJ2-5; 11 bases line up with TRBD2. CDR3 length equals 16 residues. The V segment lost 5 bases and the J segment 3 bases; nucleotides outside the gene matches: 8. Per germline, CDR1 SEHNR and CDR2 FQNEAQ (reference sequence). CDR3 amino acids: CASSHFSTSGKETQYF. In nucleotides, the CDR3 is TGTGCCAGCAGCCATTTCTCGACTAGCGGGAAAGAGACCCAGTACTTC.